This record looks at one T cell receptor beta chain sequence and its context. This clone was observed once. The target of this receptor is not known. It has no much larger one-base neighbor in the sample; base qualities were not kept. The sample originates from a study of blood T cell repertoires in COVID-19 (TCRdb year 2020). The study in broad terms: The collaborator samples originated in the United States, Italy and Spain and spanned the acute and convalescent phases of COVID-19. Deeply sampled blood TCRbeta repertoires from subjects exposed to, actively infected with, or recovered from COVID-19 were included in the dataset. The prospective study material was composed of cDNA or gDNA derived from T cells, B-cell-depleted T cells, or PBMCs. The repertoires were released in a freely available public database meant as a resource for research on the immune response to SARS-CoV-2. A de-identified subject ID, COVID-19 status, age in years and sex were almost always included in the sample metadata. Samples were obtained from the ongoing ImmuneRACE study (first 160 participants) and from 950 to 1,500 subjects provided by 6 global collaborators. HLA class I and class II types, where available, came from metadata supplied by the sample provider rather than from assay-based typing.

General conclusions and limits of the study: How much clinical and demographic metadata was included differed by source and by participant, and the metadata was provided uncurated.

TCRbeta CDR3 regions were amplified from genomic DNA by means of the immunoSEQ Assay, a bias-controlled multiplex PCR. In the paper's pipeline: The number of nucleated cells in each sample was estimated by amplification of reference gene primers within the assay. Sequence reads were collapsed and filtered to measure the absolute abundance of every unique TCRbeta CDR3 rearrangement. Productive Simpson clonality was computed per sample as the square root of Simpson's diversity index over productive rearrangements. TCRdb's version of the immuneACCESS table is confined to in-frame rearrangements and falls short of the full clone set. An unresolved V gene accounts for under half of the shortfall where checked; the remainder is of unknown origin. V, J and clone size are those of that table, while D and trimming were read from the DNA. This sample comprises around 300,000 clones, roughly 90% of them detected only once. The ten largest clones represent 3% of the sample.

The collaborating institutions used their own protocols to collect whole blood in K2EDTA tubes. For TCRbeta analysis, collaborator samples were shipped as frozen whole blood, as isolated PBMCs, or as DNA extracted from either sample type. The sample was peripheral blood. The source of this sequence is a woman aged 30 to 39 with active or convalescent COVID-19.

The DNA reads as follows: TGTGCCAGCAGTTCCTCCGGTACCAACTATGGCTACACCTTC. This yields the protein CASSSSGTNYGYTF. The chain is made from TRBV6-5 and TRBJ1-2; the D segment cannot be called with confidence. The CDR3 covers 14 residues, taking in both the cysteine and the phenylalanine. The entry retains the CDR3 DNA only, 42 bases that are in frame from base 1. From the germline V gene, CDR1 is MNHEY and CDR2 is SVGAGI. Cut back by 4 bases and 2 bases, the V and J ends lie 11 bases apart.